This T cell receptor beta chain was identified in a study of CD8+ T cells in alopecia areata. The CDR3 runs to 15 residues. The germline V and J ends were trimmed by 3 bases and 5 bases, with 16 bases remaining between them. Germline loops: CDR1 MGHDK, CDR2 SYGVNS. With regard to this clone: The antigen remains undetermined.

Extracted RNA was reverse transcribed, and the resulting cDNA served as sequencing template. Sequencing used immunoSEQ multiplex PCR; TCRdb keeps in-frame clones, though not all of them. This table has roughly 280,000 clones, about 62% appearing once. Treatment: oral pan-JAK inhibitor, 5-10 mg twice daily. Study findings and constraints: Alopecia totalis/universalis scalp especially showed more expanded CD8+ clones than normal scalp. A great number of expanded lesional clones endured in scalp and blood during tofacitinib.

The genes are TRBV25-1 and TRBJ2-5; D possibly corresponds to TRBD2 (5 bases). The TCR comes from a human donor with alopecia areata. The material was CD4+ T cells sorted from blood, obtained around week 54, from a patient treated with tofacitinib. For the CDR3, the DNA is TGTGCCAGCAGTGACCCGGGAACACTGGCGGAGACCCAGTACTTC. Translated: CASSDPGTLAETQYF.